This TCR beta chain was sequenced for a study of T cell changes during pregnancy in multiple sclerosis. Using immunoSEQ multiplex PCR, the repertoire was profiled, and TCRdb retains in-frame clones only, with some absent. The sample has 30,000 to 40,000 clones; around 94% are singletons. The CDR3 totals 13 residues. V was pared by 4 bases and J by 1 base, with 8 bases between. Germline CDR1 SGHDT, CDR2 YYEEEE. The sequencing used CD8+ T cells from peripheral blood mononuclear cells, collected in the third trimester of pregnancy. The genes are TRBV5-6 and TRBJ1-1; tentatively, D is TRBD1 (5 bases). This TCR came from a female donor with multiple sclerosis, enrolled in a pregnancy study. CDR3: CASSMTENTEAFF. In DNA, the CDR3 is TGTGCCAGCAGCATGACAGAGAACACTGAAGCTTTCTTT.